This T cell receptor (beta chain) was identified in a study of cytomegalovirus exposure and HLA in healthy donors. Primers: 60 Vbeta forward and 13 Jbeta reverse. In the source study's methods: Later reanalysis found roughly 80 million unique TCR beta chains, 9 million to 12 million of them shared. The method was immunoSEQ multiplex PCR; TCRdb's version includes in-frame clones alone and lacks a portion of them. The V and J calls and clone size were taken over from that table, and D and trimming were inferred from the DNA. The table shows about 160,000 clones, with around four fifths occurring only once. Trimming shortened V by 3 bases and J by 1 base, and 15 bases separated the two germline ends. The CDR3 has 17 residues. Germline V gene lookup returns CDR1 SNHLY and CDR2 FYNNEI.

The source of this sequence is a woman aged 18-35 years in good health and CMV-seronegative. This chain joins TRBV2 and TRBJ2-2, with a possible D match to TRBD2 (7 bases). The specimen was PBMCs. The chain's CDR3 is CASSEVDGGQNTGELFF. For the CDR3, the DNA is TGTGCCAGCAGTGAGGTGGACGGGGGGCAGAACACCGGGGAGCTGTTTTTT. Using reference TRBV2 and TRBJ2-2 for the parts outside the CDR3, the full variable domain is EPEVTQTPSHQVTQMGQEVILRCVPISNHLYFYWYRQILGQKVEFLVSFYNNEISEKSEIFDDQFSVERPDGSNFTLKIRSTKLEDSAMYFCASSEVDGGQNTGELFFGEGSRLTVL.